This TCR beta chain was identified in a study of control samples from healthy donors and cancer patients. The length of the CDR3 is 13 residues. Germline CDR1 is SGHVS and CDR2 is FQNEAQ. Trimming at V came to 2 bases and at J to 7 bases, leaving 5 bases not matched to a gene. Some clones are missing from TCRdb's copy, which holds only in-frame ones; the method was immunoSEQ multiplex PCR. Seen here are tens of thousands of clones, 94% observed once, and the top ten hold 4.8%. Sequencing was done on a sample of blood. The rearrangement joins TRBV7-8 to TRBJ2-7; 7 bases map to TRBD1. The clonotype was recovered from a woman aged 18 to 35 in good health. The CDR3 sequence: CASSLNRGWEQYF. CDR3 nucleotide sequence: TGTGCCAGCAGCTTAAACAGGGGATGGGAGCAGTACTTC.